This passage covers 20 T cell receptor beta chains from one sample sequenced in a study of low-dose radiotherapy and immunotherapy resistance in tumors. The time point: after trial treatment. Treatment in this sample: LDRT plus nivolumab, ipilimumab, low-dose cyclophosphamide and aspirin (RACIN trial). Gene-specific TRAV and TRBV primers were used for first-strand cDNA, covering alpha and beta chains. TCRs underwent 20 PCR cycles of amplification with a constant-region primer and V-primer adapter. TCRdb re-called the reads with MiXCR, one entry per CDR3 protein. This sample has approximately 80,000 distinct CDR3 sequences, with roughly 17% found just once. The sequencing here drew on PBMCs, taken after low-dose radiotherapy plus immunotherapy. These receptors all stem from a male donor with prostate cancer.

This clonotype came up many times. The chain combines TRBV20-1 with TRBJ1-5; 11 nucleotides agree with TRBD1. Trimming cost V 1 base and J 2 bases; bases outside gene matches: 1. This CDR3 has 15 amino acids. The V gene's germline CDR1 is DFQATT and CDR2 SNEGSKA (reference sequence). The CDR3 spells CSARGTGGGNQPQHF. In DNA, the CDR3 is TGCAGTGCTAGAGGGACAGGGGGCGGCAATCAGCCCCAGCATTTT.

This clonotype was seen repeatedly, ten times or more. The chain recombines TRBV6-2 or TRBV6-3 with TRBJ1-6, with 11 positions matching TRBD1. With V trimmed by 7 bases and J by 9 bases, 17 bases remained unmatched. From germline, CDR1 is MNHEY and CDR2 SVGEGT. The CDR3 contains 18 residues. The CDR3 bases are TGTGCCAGCACCCTGAGGGCTCCGGGACAGGGGGTGACTTCACCCCTCCACTTT. Translation: CASTLRAPGQGVTSPLHF.

This clonotype was counted ten times or more. J is TRBJ2-2 and V is TRBV4-2; 7 bases fit TRBD2. The CDR3 totals 15 residues. Germline CDR1 LGHNA, CDR2 YNFKEQ. V lost 0 bases and J lost 4; bases outside the gene matches: 2. The CDR3 region has the DNA TGTGCCAGCAGCCAAGATGGGGGGGGCACCGGGGAGCTGTTTTTT. Protein product: CASSQDGGGTGELFF.

In its sample, this clonotype was seen many times. The chain joins TRBV5-1 to TRBJ2-2, with no clear D. Per germline, CDR1 SGHRS and CDR2 YFSETQ. The CDR3 totals 14 residues. The V end lost 1 base, the J end lost 1 base, and 5 bases lay between the germline ends. The DNA of the CDR3 is TGCGCCAGCAGCTTGACAGTGAACACCGGGGAGCTGTTTTTT. This translates into CASSLTVNTGELFF.

This clonotype was detected ten times or more. The genes are TRBV19 and TRBJ1-4, with a possible D match to TRBD1 (5 bases). The germline V gene has CDR1 LNHDA and CDR2 SQIVND (reference sequence). Trimming left V 3 bases short and J 0 bases short, with 11 bases between. This CDR3 has 16 amino acids. CDR3 region: CASSMGMGATNEKLFF. Written as DNA, the CDR3 is TGTGCCAGTAGTATGGGGATGGGGGCAACTAATGAAAAACTGTTTTTT.

This clonotype was picked up many times. The chain couples TRBV27 to TRBJ1-5, with D maybe TRBD1 (5 bases). V was clipped by 3 bases and J by 2 bases, with 20 bases between them. The CDR3 has 18 amino acids. Germline V gives CDR1 MNHEY, CDR2 SMNVEV (reference sequence). CDR3 sequence (DNA): TGTGCCAGCAGTTTTCAGCTCTCATCCCCGGGGGGCAATCAGCCCCAGCATTTT. Its protein product is CASSFQLSSPGGNQPQHF.

This clonotype was observed many times. The chain is built from TRBV5-1 and TRBJ2-1; 10 positions agree with TRBD2. The V segment lost 0 bases and the J segment 7 bases; nucleotides outside the gene matches: 4. This CDR3 has 15 residues. From germline, CDR1 is SGHRS and CDR2 YFSETQ. CDR3 in DNA: TGCGCCAGCAGCTTGGCAGCGGGAGGGACTAATGAGCAGTTCTTC. Amino acid sequence: CASSLAAGGTNEQFF.

The chain is built from TRBV7-2 and TRBJ2-7; 9 bases line up with TRBD2. The V gene's germline CDR1 is SGHTA and CDR2 FQGNSA. The CDR3 runs to 15 residues. The trim removed 0 bases at V and 6 bases at J, leaving 6 bases unmatched. The CDR3 protein is CASSLAGTSFFEQYF. CDR3 DNA: TGTGCCAGCAGCTTAGCTGGGACTAGCTTTTTCGAGCAGTACTTC. The variable domain in full, completed from reference TRBV7-2 and TRBJ2-7, reads GAGVSQSPSNKVTEKGKDVELRCDPISGHTALYWYRQSLGQGLEFLIYFQGNSAPDKSGLPSDRFSAERTGGSVSTLTIQRTQQEDSAVYLCASSLAGTSFFEQYFGPGTRLTVT.

The chain recombines TRBV10-3 with TRBJ2-1; 8 positions agree with TRBD2. In germline, CDR1 is ENHRY, CDR2 SYGVKD. The length of the CDR3 is 14 residues. Trimming took 5 bases from V and 15 from J; bases not matched to a gene: 15. In DNA form, the CDR3 reads TGTGCCATCAGTACCGGGACTAGTAGGGGGGAGAGGTTCTTC. It yields the protein CAISTGTSRGERFF.

This clonotype occurred many times. This chain uses TRBV10-3 with TRBJ1-2; 8 bases align to TRBD1. The CDR3 contains 16 residues. Germline-derived CDR1 and CDR2 are ENHRY and SYGVKD. The J segment lost 8 bases and the V segment lost 10 bases, leaving 21 bases of the junction unmatched. CDR3 bases: TGTGCCAGCAGAGAAACAACAACGGACAGGGAGAGGGGCTACACCTTC. It specifies CASRETTTDRERGYTF.

This clonotype was seen repeatedly, ten times or more. The rearrangement uses TRBV7-9 and TRBJ1-5, with D unclear. Per the germline V gene, CDR1 is SEHNR and CDR2 is FQNEAQ (reference sequence). V shed 5 bases and J shed 4 bases, with 6 bases lying between them. CDR3 length equals 12 residues. CDR3 DNA sequence: TGTGCCAGCAGCAAACAGAATCAGCCCCAGCATTTT. Translating it yields CASSKQNQPQHF.

This clonotype was seen many times. The DNA of the CDR3 is TGTGCCAGTAGTAGTTGGGCTAGCGGGAGCGGTAATGAGCAGTTCTTC. It is translated as CASSSWASGSGNEQFF. This sequence joins TRBV19 and TRBJ2-1, with 10 positions matching TRBD2. Germline values: CDR1 LNHDA, CDR2 SQIVND (reference sequence). The ends lost 4 bases at V and 7 bases at J; junction bases unmatched: 10. The CDR3 length is 16 residues.

Many counts were recorded for this clonotype. This rearrangement joins TRBV2 to TRBJ2-6; TRBD1 matches at 9 bases. Germline lookup yields CDR1 SNHLY and CDR2 FYNNEI. The CDR3 loop spans 18 amino acids. V was clipped by 4 bases and J by 2 bases; unmatched bases: 9. The CDR3 DNA follows: TGTGCCAGCAGTGGAAGGGACAGGGTAGAAACTGGGGCCAACGTCCTGACTTTC. Its protein is CASSGRDRVETGANVLTF. Based on the CDR3 plus reference TRBV2 and TRBJ2-6, the full variable domain is EPEVTQTPSHQVTQMGQEVILRCVPISNHLYFYWYRQILGQKVEFLVSFYNNEISEKSEIFDDQFSVERPDGSNFTLKIRSTKLEDSAMYFCASSGRDRVETGANVLTFGAGSRLTVL.

In its sample, this clonotype was seen many times. The chain has TRBV7-3 and TRBJ2-1; 9 positions agree with TRBD2. Per the germline V gene, CDR1 is SGHTA and CDR2 is FQGTGA. CDR3 length: 14 amino acids. J gave up 7 bases and V 2 bases, and 3 bases lay outside the gene matches. The chain's CDR3 is CASSLAGGGNEQFF. The CDR3 DNA sequence: TGTGCCAGCAGCTTAGCGGGAGGGGGGAATGAGCAGTTCTTC. The full variable domain, rest sourced from reference TRBV7-3 and TRBJ2-1, is GAGVSQTPSNKVTEKGKYVELRCDPISGHTALYWYRQSLGQGPEFLIYFQGTGAADDSGLPNDRFFAVRPEGSVSTLKIQRTERGDSAVYLCASSLAGGGNEQFFGPGTRLTVL.

The rearrangement uses TRBV5-1 and TRBJ2-1; D perhaps matches TRBD2 (5 bases). The CDR3 runs 14 residues. CDR1 and CDR2 from the germline V gene are SGHRS and YFSETQ. V was shortened by 0 bases and J by 7 bases, with 11 bases between the two germline ends. The CDR3 DNA follows: TGCGCCAGCAGCTTGGCGGACTCTAGGAATGAGCAGTTCTTC. Translated: CASSLADSRNEQFF.

This clonotype was recorded at least ten times. V and J are TRBV30 and TRBJ2-7, with TRBD1 identical over 9 bases. From germline, CDR1 is GTSNPN and CDR2 SVGIG (reference sequence). The V gene end was trimmed by 5 bases and the J gene end by 1 base; junction bases not matched to a gene: 3. The CDR3 totals 13 residues. This CDR3 reads CAWQGQGSYEQYF. CDR3 bases: TGTGCCTGGCAAGGACAGGGGTCCTACGAGCAGTACTTC.

This clonotype has a count of ten or more. V usage is TRBV7-2 and J usage is TRBJ2-3; 10 nucleotides match TRBD2. Germline V gene lookup returns CDR1 SGHTA and CDR2 FQGNSA. The CDR3 extends over 16 amino acids. Losses at the gene ends were 5 bases for V and 1 base for J; bases not matched to a gene: 6. The CDR3 protein is CASSPEGTSGTDTQYF. CDR3 coding DNA: TGTGCCAGCAGCCCCGAGGGGACTAGCGGCACAGATACGCAGTATTTT. Drawing the rest from reference TRBV7-2 and TRBJ2-3, the complete variable domain is GAGVSQSPSNKVTEKGKDVELRCDPISGHTALYWYRQSLGQGLEFLIYFQGNSAPDKSGLPSDRFSAERTGGSVSTLTIQRTQQEDSAVYLCASSPEGTSGTDTQYFGPGTRLTVL.

At least ten counts were recorded for this clonotype. The V and J genes are TRBV13 and TRBJ2-7; D not resolved. The V end lost 3 bases, the J end lost 1 base, and 10 bases lay between the germline ends. The CDR3 totals 14 residues. Germline V CDR1 and CDR2: PRHDT, FYEKMQ (reference sequence). The chain's CDR3 is CASSLSAGSYEQYF. DNA for the CDR3: TGTGCCAGCAGCTTGAGTGCAGGATCCTACGAGCAGTACTTC.

This clonotype was counted many times. The gene calls are TRBV20-1 and TRBJ1-6, with a weak D call TRBD1 (5 bases). The germline V gene encodes CDR1 DFQATT and CDR2 SNEGSKA (reference sequence). The CDR3 length is 13 residues. CDR3 bases: TGCAGGATAGGGGCCATGGATAATTCACCCCTCCACTTT. Its protein product is CRIGAMDNSPLHF.

The chain carries TRBV12-3 or TRBV12-4 and TRBJ1-6; a weak D match, TRBD1 (6 bases). This CDR3 spans 13 amino acids. Trimming left V 6 bases short and J 5 bases short, with 8 bases between. The CDR3 nucleotides are TGTGCCAGCAGAAGGACAGATAATTCACCCCTCCACTTT. This codes for CASRRTDNSPLHF.